The 22 T cell receptor beta chains below all came from one sample that was sequenced in a study of control samples from healthy donors and cancer patients. Profiled with immunoSEQ multiplex PCR; TCRdb holds only in-frame clones, not every one. The sample includes approximately 150,000 clones, more than 85% of them seen just once. The sample taken for sequencing was blood. Receptors originate from a young man in good health.

This chain uses TRBV24-1 with TRBJ1-1; 9 positions match TRBD1. V shed 4 bases and J 3 bases; nucleotides not matched to a gene: 11. Per germline, CDR1 KGHDR and CDR2 SFDVKD. The CDR3 consists of 17 residues. CDR3 nucleotide sequence: TGTGCCACCAGTGAAAACCCGGGACAGGGAGCCTACACTGAAGCTTTCTTT. Amino acid sequence: CATSENPGQGAYTEAFF.

This clone has just one count. The CDR3 sequence: CASKVRGWRDYSNQPQHF. The CDR3, as DNA: TGTGCCAGCAAGGTGAGGGGATGGCGAGACTATAGCAATCAGCCCCAGCATTTT. The chain combines TRBV28 with TRBJ1-5, with D tentatively TRBD1 (5 bases). This CDR3 region has 18 residues. Germline CDR1 is MDHEN and CDR2 is SYDVKM. V shed 7 bases and J shed 0 bases, with 22 bases lying between them.

Worth noting for this clone: Germline is not matched at one junction end, which may reflect a read error. The chain is built from TRBV4-1 and TRBJ2-2, with a possible D match to TRBD2 (6 bases). The CDR3 totals 15 residues. Germline V lookup: CDR1 MGHRA, CDR2 YSYEKL. The CDR3 sequence is CVSSQSRLGGGELFF. In DNA, the CDR3 is TGCGTCAGCAGCCAATCCCGCCTCGGGGGAGGGGAGCTGTTTTTT.

The sample holds one count of this clone. The chain is built from TRBV27 and TRBJ2-1; 10 bases line up with TRBD2. V shed 9 bases, J shed 4 bases, and the junction held 3 bases outside the gene matches. Germline loops: CDR1 MNHEY, CDR2 SMNVEV (reference sequence). The CDR3 extends over 13 amino acids. Written as DNA, the CDR3 is TGTGCCAGTACTAGCGGGAAATACAATGAGCAGTTCTTC. It codes for CASTSGKYNEQFF.

The V call is TRBV6-1, the J call TRBJ1-3; 12 nucleotides align to TRBD1. Germline assignment: CDR1 MNHNS and CDR2 SASEGT. This CDR3 has 14 residues. The junction had 2 bases not matched to a gene; V was cut back by 3 bases and J by 8 bases. As DNA, the CDR3 is TGTGCCAGCAGTGAGGGACAGGGGGCGGACACCATATATTTT. It specifies CASSEGQGADTIYF.

Only one count was recorded for this clone. This chain joins TRBV2 and TRBJ1-5; 11 bases are a match to TRBD1. Germline V gives CDR1 SNHLY, CDR2 FYNNEI. J lost 6 bases, V lost 6 bases, and 7 bases had no gene match. There are 15 residues in the CDR3. The DNA for the CDR3 is TGTGCCAGCAGCTGGACAGGGGGCGTTGGTCAGCCCCAGCATTTT. This sequence encodes CASSWTGGVGQPQHF.

The chain carries TRBV15 and TRBJ2-6, with D unclear. The CDR3 totals 16 residues. Per germline, CDR1 LNHNV and CDR2 YYDKDF (reference sequence). V was trimmed by 1 base and J by 2 bases, leaving 9 bases between them. The CDR3 loop is CATSRVRSPGANVLTF. In DNA form, the CDR3 reads TGTGCCACCAGCAGAGTTAGGTCTCCTGGGGCCAACGTCCTGACTTTC.

The chain has TRBV9 and TRBJ1-2, with no clear D. V gave up 3 bases and J gave up 3 bases, with 3 bases separating them. The CDR3 runs to 11 residues. Germline-derived CDR1 and CDR2 are SGDLS and YYNGEE. DNA of the CDR3: TGTGCCAGCAGCGCAGACTATGGCTACACCTTC. Translation gives CASSADYGYTF.

The chain carries TRBV10-3 and TRBJ1-2, with 7 bases aligning to TRBD1. Trimming cost V 7 bases and J 0 bases; bases outside gene matches: 8. Germline CDR1 ENHRY, CDR2 SYGVKD. The CDR3 sequence is 15 residues long. The CDR3 region is CAIKTGTEANYGYTF. DNA for the CDR3: TGTGCCATCAAGACCGGGACAGAAGCTAACTATGGCTACACCTTC.

This chain uses TRBV13 with TRBJ1-2; tentative D call: TRBD1 (6 bases). The V gene lost 6 bases and the J gene lost 1 base, with 15 bases spanning the gap. The CDR3 sequence is 15 residues long. Germline CDR1 and CDR2: PRHDT and FYEKMQ (reference sequence). This chain's CDR3 is CASSLRTAGNYGYTF. DNA for the CDR3: TGTGCCAGCAGTCTCAGGACAGCTGGTAACTATGGCTACACCTTC.

The gene calls are TRBV19 and TRBJ2-5; 7 bases are shared with TRBD1. The germline V gene encodes CDR1 LNHDA and CDR2 SQIVND (reference sequence). CDR3 length: 14 amino acids. The V segment lost 4 bases and the J segment 2 bases; nucleotides outside the gene matches: 4. The CDR3 sequence: CASSTDREQETQYF. CDR3 in DNA: TGTGCCAGTAGTACCGACAGGGAGCAAGAGACCCAGTACTTC.

V and J are TRBV28 and TRBJ2-2; D is ambiguous. The CDR3 contains 14 residues. CDR1 MDHEN and CDR2 SYDVKM come from the germline V gene. V lost 6 bases and J 1 base, leaving 9 bases between the germline ends. The CDR3 spells CASSPVRNTGELFF. The CDR3 DNA sequence: TGTGCCAGCAGCCCCGTTAGGAACACCGGGGAGCTGTTTTTT.

The chain carries TRBV9 and TRBJ1-3; 7 nucleotides match TRBD1. This CDR3 is 17 amino acids long. Germline CDR1 and CDR2: SGDLS and YYNGEE. With V trimmed by 5 bases and J by 0 bases, 11 bases remained unmatched. CDR3 DNA sequence: TGTGCCAGCAGGGACGGGACAGACACGACCTCTGGAAACACCATATATTTT. This codes for CASRDGTDTTSGNTIYF.

The chain combines TRBV4-3 with TRBJ1-6; D is unresolved. CDR1 is LGHNA, CDR2 YSLEER, per germline. The CDR3 runs to 16 residues. V was shortened by 0 bases and J by 0 bases, with 6 bases between the two germline ends. CDR3 loop: CASSQDRSSYNSPLHF. DNA of the CDR3: TGCGCCAGCAGCCAAGACCGGAGCTCCTATAATTCACCCCTCCACTTT.

V and J are TRBV5-8 and TRBJ2-1; 7 bases are shared with TRBD2. The CDR3 consists of 15 residues. J lost 5 bases, V lost 7 bases, and 12 bases had no gene match. Germline-derived CDR1 and CDR2 are SGHTS and YDEGEE. The CDR3: CASPSGGGGHNEQFF. The CDR3 bases are TGTGCCAGCCCTAGCGGTGGGGGGGGACACAATGAGCAGTTCTTC.

The V call is TRBV6-5, the J call TRBJ1-2; D unclear. The CDR3 sequence is 14 residues long. CDR1 is MNHEY and CDR2 is SVGAGI in the germline V gene. CDR3 region: CAALFSVVFYGYTF. In nucleotides, the CDR3 is TGTGCTGCTTTATTTTCGGTGGTGTTCTATGGCTACACCTTC.

The chain links TRBV25-1 to TRBJ1-3; D gene uncertain. V lost 4 bases and J lost 0, with 13 bases in between. The V gene's germline CDR1 is MGHDK and CDR2 SYGVNS. CDR3 length equals 16 residues. The CDR3 reads CASSVGPINSGNTIYF. The CDR3 nucleotides are TGTGCCAGCAGTGTTGGACCCATAAACTCTGGAAACACCATATATTTT.

V usage is TRBV4-2 and J usage is TRBJ2-2, with 12 bases fitting TRBD2. The CDR3 has 17 amino acids. J lost 1 base, V lost 4 bases, and 4 bases had no gene match. Germline V lookup: CDR1 LGHNA, CDR2 YNFKEQ. The DNA for the CDR3 is TGTGCCAGCAGCCGAGAGACTAGCGGGAGGAACACCGGGGAGCTGTTTTTT. Its protein product is CASSRETSGRNTGELFF.

This clone was counted between two and nine times. The chain carries TRBV2 and TRBJ2-7; TRBD2 agrees at 11 bases. This CDR3 is built from 17 residues. The junction had 7 bases not matched to a gene; V was cut back by 0 bases and J by 3 bases. From germline, CDR1 is SNHLY and CDR2 FYNNEI. In DNA form, the CDR3 reads TGTGCCAGCAGTGAAGCGCTTCCAGGGACTAGCGGCTACGAGCAGTACTTC. Translated: CASSEALPGTSGYEQYF.

The chain joins TRBV19 to TRBJ1-5; 8 nucleotides match TRBD1. From germline, CDR1 is LNHDA and CDR2 SQIVND (reference sequence). With V trimmed by 4 bases and J by 6 bases, 2 bases remained unmatched. This CDR3 has 13 residues. The CDR3 loop is CASSTDRGQPQHF. The CDR3 DNA follows: TGTGCCAGTAGTACCGACAGGGGTCAGCCCCAGCATTTT.

This clone was observed once. The chain combines TRBV5-4 with TRBJ2-1, with TRBD2 matching 7 bases. The germline V gene encodes CDR1 SGHNT and CDR2 YYREEE (reference sequence). The trim removed 4 bases at V and 9 bases at J, leaving 19 bases unmatched. This CDR3 comprises 17 residues. As DNA, the CDR3 is TGTGCCAGCAGCCCAGGTGGGCAGCGGGGACTCAAGGTTGAGCAGTTCTTC. Protein product: CASSPGGQRGLKVEQFF.

The J gene is TRBJ2-5, the V gene TRBV5-4; TRBD1 matches at 8 bases. CDR3 length: 15 residues. The germline V gene encodes CDR1 SGHNT and CDR2 YYREEE (reference sequence). After removal of 4 bases from V and 2 bases from J, the junction contained 7 bases not matched to a gene. CDR3 sequence reads: CASSDTGTGQETQYF. The CDR3 nucleotides are TGTGCCAGCAGCGATACCGGGACAGGACAAGAGACCCAGTACTTC.